This T cell receptor beta chain was captured by sequencing in a study of shared clonotypes between healthy human individuals. Study-level points and caveats: Sharing across four donors was highest in naive CD4 (roughly 5%) and lowest in memory CD8 (roughly 0.4%). Sampling covered blood only; tissue repertoires likely differ. In having few donors, the study represented limited genetic and exposure-history diversity.

V was pared by 3 bases and J by 4 bases, with 4 bases between. Germline loops: CDR1 SNHLY, CDR2 FYNNEI. This CDR3 comprises 12 residues. Naivety among CD8 cells was defined by CD45RO negativity and positive CCR7 selection, thereby excluding terminally differentiated effector memory CD45RA+ cells. Clones were read by immunoSEQ multiplex PCR, and TCRdb kept only the in-frame ones, dropping some. The sample has about 2.2 million clones, 80% to 95% seen once. As concerns this clone: Its specificity is unknown. The same CDR3 can be traced to other DNA sequences in this sample.

The TCR was taken from a man younger than 30 in good health. Some clones in this sample may be carry-over from other donors' samples. The rearrangement joins TRBV2 to TRBJ1-5; D not resolved. The sequenced material came from naive CD8+ T cells from PBMCs. DNA for the CDR3: TGTGCCAGCAGTGACCCGAATCAGCCCCAGCATTTT. Its translation is CASSDPNQPQHF. Combining the CDR3 with reference TRBV2 and TRBJ1-5 gives the whole variable domain EPEVTQTPSHQVTQMGQEVILRCVPISNHLYFYWYRQILGQKVEFLVSFYNNEISEKSEIFDDQFSVERPDGSNFTLKIRSTKLEDSAMYFCASSDPNQPQHFGDGTRLSIL.